The present T cell receptor (beta chain) was sequenced within a study of cytomegalovirus exposure and HLA in healthy donors. Study-level background: The Caucasian-associated ancestry cluster contained more than 75% of the 398 genotyped donors. General observations from the study: Other equally common chains were less clonally expanded than HLA-associated TCR beta chains, a later analysis showed. Some public TCRs appeared in many individuals, while most sequences were rare.

With respect to this clone: Its specificity is not known.

The PCR used 60 Vbeta and 13 Jbeta primers. The table came from immunoSEQ multiplex PCR; TCRdb's copy has only in-frame clones and leaves some out. Of 150,000 to 200,000 clones listed, 87% are singletons. The junction had 3 bases not matched to a gene; V was cut back by 2 bases and J by 3 bases. The germline gives CDR1 KGHSH, CDR2 LQKENI. The CDR3 sequence is 16 residues long. The sequencing sample was made of PBMCs. V and J are TRBV18 and TRBJ1-3; 11 bases fit TRBD1. This sequence was found in a woman in her twenties or thirties in good health and CMV-seronegative. The CDR3 nucleotides read TGTGCCAGCTCACCAATGGACAGGGGGCTTGGAAACACCATATATTTT. Translating gives CASSPMDRGLGNTIYF.